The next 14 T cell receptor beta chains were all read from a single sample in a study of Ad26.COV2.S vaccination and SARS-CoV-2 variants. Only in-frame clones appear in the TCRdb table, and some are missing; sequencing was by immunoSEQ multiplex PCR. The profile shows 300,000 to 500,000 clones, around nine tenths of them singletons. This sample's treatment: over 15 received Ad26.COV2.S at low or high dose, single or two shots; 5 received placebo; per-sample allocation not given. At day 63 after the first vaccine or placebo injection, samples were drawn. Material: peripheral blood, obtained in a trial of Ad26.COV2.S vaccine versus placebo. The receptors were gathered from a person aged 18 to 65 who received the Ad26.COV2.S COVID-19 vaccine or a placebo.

The CDR3 sequence is CASTRDRENYGYTF. The CDR3 nucleotides read TGTGCCAGCACCCGGGACAGGGAAAACTATGGCTACACCTTC. J is TRBJ1-2 and V is TRBV2, with 9 nucleotides matching TRBD1. Germline V gene sequence: CDR1 SNHLY, CDR2 FYNNEI. V dropped 7 bases and J dropped 2; count of bases not matched to a gene: 5. The CDR3 spans 14 residues.

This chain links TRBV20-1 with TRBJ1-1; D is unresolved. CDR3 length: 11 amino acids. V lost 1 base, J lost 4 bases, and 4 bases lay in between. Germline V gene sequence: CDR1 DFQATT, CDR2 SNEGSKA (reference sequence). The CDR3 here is CSARVATEAFF. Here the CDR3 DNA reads TGCAGTGCTAGAGTGGCCACTGAAGCTTTCTTT.

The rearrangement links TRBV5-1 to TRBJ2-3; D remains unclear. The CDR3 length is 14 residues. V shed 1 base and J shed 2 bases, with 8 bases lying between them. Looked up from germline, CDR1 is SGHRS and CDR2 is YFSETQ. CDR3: CASSLQATTDTQYF. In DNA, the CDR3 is TGCGCCAGCAGCTTGCAGGCCACCACAGATACGCAGTATTTT.

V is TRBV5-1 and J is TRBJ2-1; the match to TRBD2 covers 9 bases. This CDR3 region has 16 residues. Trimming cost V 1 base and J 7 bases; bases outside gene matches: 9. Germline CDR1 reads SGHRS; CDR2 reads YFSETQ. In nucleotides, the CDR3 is TGCGCCAGCAGCTTGAGGGGACTAGCTAGCGGGAATGAGCAGTTCTTC. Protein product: CASSLRGLASGNEQFF.

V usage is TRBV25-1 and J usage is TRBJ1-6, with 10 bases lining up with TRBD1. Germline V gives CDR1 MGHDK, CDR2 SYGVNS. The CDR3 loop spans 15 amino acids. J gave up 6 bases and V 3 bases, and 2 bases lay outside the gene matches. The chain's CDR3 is CASSERDRGNSPLHF. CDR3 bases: TGTGCCAGCAGTGAGAGGGACAGGGGTAATTCACCCCTCCACTTT.

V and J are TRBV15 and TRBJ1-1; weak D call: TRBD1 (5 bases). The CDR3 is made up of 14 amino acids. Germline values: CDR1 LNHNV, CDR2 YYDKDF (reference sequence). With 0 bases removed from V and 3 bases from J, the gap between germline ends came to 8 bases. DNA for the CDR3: TGTGCCACCAGCAGAGATTCGGGGGACACTGAAGCTTTCTTT. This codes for CATSRDSGDTEAFF.

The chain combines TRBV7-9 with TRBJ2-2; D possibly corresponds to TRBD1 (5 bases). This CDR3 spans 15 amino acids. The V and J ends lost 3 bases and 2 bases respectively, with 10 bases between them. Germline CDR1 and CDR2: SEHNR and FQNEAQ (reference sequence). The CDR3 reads CASSLLTGNTGELFF. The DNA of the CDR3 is TGTGCCAGCAGCTTGCTTACAGGAAACACCGGGGAGCTGTTTTTT.

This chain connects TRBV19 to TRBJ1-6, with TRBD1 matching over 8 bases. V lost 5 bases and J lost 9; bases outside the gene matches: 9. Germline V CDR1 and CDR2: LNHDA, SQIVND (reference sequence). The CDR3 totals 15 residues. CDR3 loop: CASSYTTGVASPLHF. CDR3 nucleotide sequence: TGTGCCAGTAGTTATACGACAGGGGTCGCTTCACCCCTCCACTTT.

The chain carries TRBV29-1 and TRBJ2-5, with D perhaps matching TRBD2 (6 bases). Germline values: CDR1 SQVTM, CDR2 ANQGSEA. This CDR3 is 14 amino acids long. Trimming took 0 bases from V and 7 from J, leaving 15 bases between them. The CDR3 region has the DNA TGCAGCGTTGAAGATCGGTTACTGGGAGGGACCCAGTACTTC. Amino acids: CSVEDRLLGGTQYF.

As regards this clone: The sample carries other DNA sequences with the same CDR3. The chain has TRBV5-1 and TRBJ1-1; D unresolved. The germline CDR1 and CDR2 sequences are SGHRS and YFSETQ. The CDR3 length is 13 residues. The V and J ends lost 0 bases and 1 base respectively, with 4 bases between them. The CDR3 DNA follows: TGCGCCAGCAGCTTGGAAGGGAACACTGAAGCTTTCTTT. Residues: CASSLEGNTEAFF. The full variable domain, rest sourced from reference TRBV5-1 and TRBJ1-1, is KAGVTQTPRYLIKTRGQQVTLSCSPISGHRSVSWYQQTPGQGLQFLFEYFSETQRNKGNFPGRFSGRQFSNSRSEMNVSTLELGDSALYLCASSLEGNTEAFFGQGTRLTVV.

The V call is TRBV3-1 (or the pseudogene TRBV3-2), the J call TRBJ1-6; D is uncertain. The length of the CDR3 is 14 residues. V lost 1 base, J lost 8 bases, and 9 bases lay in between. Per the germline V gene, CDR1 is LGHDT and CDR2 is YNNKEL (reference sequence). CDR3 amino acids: CASSQAPVHSPLHF. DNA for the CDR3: TGTGCCAGCAGCCAAGCCCCAGTCCATTCACCCCTCCACTTT.

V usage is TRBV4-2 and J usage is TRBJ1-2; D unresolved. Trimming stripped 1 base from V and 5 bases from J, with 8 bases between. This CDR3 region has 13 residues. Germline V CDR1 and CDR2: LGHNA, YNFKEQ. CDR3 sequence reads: CASSQAFIYGYTF. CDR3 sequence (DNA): TGTGCCAGCAGCCAAGCTTTCATTTATGGCTACACCTTC.

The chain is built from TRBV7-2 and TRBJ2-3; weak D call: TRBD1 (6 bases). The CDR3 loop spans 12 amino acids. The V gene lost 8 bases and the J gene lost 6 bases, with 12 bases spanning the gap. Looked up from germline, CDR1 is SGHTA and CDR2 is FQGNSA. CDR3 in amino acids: CASGTRWDTQYF. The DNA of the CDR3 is TGTGCCAGCGGGACACGGTGGGATACGCAGTATTTT. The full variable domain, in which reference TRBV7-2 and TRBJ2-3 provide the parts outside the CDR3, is GAGVSQSPSNKVTEKGKDVELRCDPISGHTALYWYRQSLGQGLEFLIYFQGNSAPDKSGLPSDRFSAERTGGSVSTLTIQRTQQEDSAVYLCASGTRWDTQYFGPGTRLTVL.

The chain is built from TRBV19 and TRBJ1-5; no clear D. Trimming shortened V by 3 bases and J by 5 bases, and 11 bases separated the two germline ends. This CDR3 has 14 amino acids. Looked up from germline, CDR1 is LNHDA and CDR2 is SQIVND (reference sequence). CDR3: CASSIRYPDQPQHF. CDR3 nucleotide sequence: TGTGCCAGTAGTATTAGGTACCCGGATCAGCCCCAGCATTTT.